The 17 T cell receptor beta chains presented below share a single source sample, sequenced in a study of T cell responses to AZD1222 COVID-19 vaccine. The table came from immunoSEQ multiplex PCR; TCRdb's copy has only in-frame clones and leaves some out. The sample holds fewer than 200,000 clones; around 94% are singletons and the top ten take roughly 1.3%. The material was peripheral blood, obtained on day 0 of AZD1222 vaccination. The receptors derive from an adult in good health.

J is TRBJ2-7 and V is TRBV2; D is unclear. The CDR3 runs 10 residues. The V end was cut by 8 bases, the J end by 3 bases, with 5 bases between. Germline V lookup: CDR1 SNHLY, CDR2 FYNNEI. The CDR3 nucleotides read TGTGCCAGCGCCGTCTACGAGCAGTACTTC. It yields the protein CASAVYEQYF.

The chain is built from TRBV7-2 and TRBJ1-1; a possible D gene is TRBD1 (6 bases). Germline CDR1 is SGHTA and CDR2 is FQGNSA. The V end lost 3 bases, the J end lost 4 bases, and 9 bases lay between the germline ends. The CDR3 length is 13 residues. The CDR3 DNA reads TGTGCCAGCAGCTTCACAGGGACCACTGAAGCTTTCTTT. Translated: CASSFTGTTEAFF.

The chain is built from TRBV7-8 and TRBJ1-5; TRBD1 matches at 10 bases. Germline CDR1 is SGHVS and CDR2 is FQNEAQ. V dropped 3 bases and J dropped 6; count of bases not matched to a gene: 5. The CDR3 covers 15 residues. CDR3 loop: CASSLRQGAGQPQHF. In nucleotides, the CDR3 is TGTGCCAGCAGCTTGAGACAGGGGGCTGGTCAGCCCCAGCATTTT.

The chain employs TRBV25-1 and TRBJ1-6; D remains ambiguous. CDR1 is MGHDK and CDR2 is SYGVNS in the germline V gene. The V and J ends lost 6 bases and 10 bases respectively, with 10 bases between them. This CDR3 comprises 12 residues. This CDR3 is CASRSQRSPLHF. The CDR3 nucleotides read TGTGCCAGCAGGAGCCAGAGGTCACCCCTCCACTTT.

This clone was seen once. The rearrangement links TRBV19 to TRBJ1-2; D might be TRBD1 (5 bases). Deletions cut 3 bases from V and 4 bases from J, with 9 bases between. The germline gives CDR1 LNHDA, CDR2 SQIVND (reference sequence). The CDR3 contains 13 residues. Written as DNA, the CDR3 is TGTGCCAGTAGTATGCCGGGGGGCTATGGCTACACCTTC. Protein sequence: CASSMPGGYGYTF.

J is TRBJ2-7 and V is TRBV10-1; D is undetermined. The CDR3 contains 14 residues. Trimming shortened V by 3 bases and J by 6 bases, and 15 bases separated the two germline ends. Germline V lookup: CDR1 WNHNN, CDR2 SYGVQD (reference sequence). The CDR3 DNA follows: TGCGCCAGCAGTGATCGGCAGGACCTCCGCGAGCAGTACTTC. Translating it yields CASSDRQDLREQYF.

This rearrangement joins TRBV5-1 to TRBJ1-1; 8 bases are shared with TRBD1. Germline CDR1 is SGHRS and CDR2 is YFSETQ. CDR3 size: 14 residues. The V segment lost 5 bases and the J segment 5 bases; nucleotides outside the gene matches: 8. CDR3 DNA: TGCGCCAGCAGTTTTACAGGGGGGAGGACTGAAGCTTTCTTT. As protein: CASSFTGGRTEAFF.

V and J are TRBV24-1 and TRBJ1-1; unclear D gene. The CDR3 spans 15 residues. Germline V gene lookup returns CDR1 KGHDR and CDR2 SFDVKD. The V and J ends lost 4 bases and 4 bases respectively, with 15 bases between them. The CDR3 protein is CATSDRVGPTTEAFF. The CDR3 bases are TGTGCCACCAGTGACCGAGTCGGACCGACCACTGAAGCTTTCTTT.

The rearrangement uses TRBV19 and TRBJ1-2; D is unclear. Trimming took off 6 bases at V and 3 bases at J, with 14 bases between the two ends. The CDR3 sequence is 14 residues long. Looked up from germline, CDR1 is LNHDA and CDR2 is SQIVND (reference sequence). The CDR3 region has the DNA TGTGCCAGTAGGTCGGGCGGTCCTCACTATGGCTACACCTTC. Residues: CASRSGGPHYGYTF.

The chain carries TRBV13 and TRBJ2-1; D not resolved. The germline V gene encodes CDR1 PRHDT and CDR2 FYEKMQ (reference sequence). V gave up 0 bases and J gave up 10 bases, with 13 bases separating them. The CDR3 has 14 amino acids. The CDR3 sequence is CASSLGGSGREQFF. The CDR3 coding sequence is TGTGCCAGCAGCTTAGGCGGATCTGGTAGGGAGCAGTTCTTC.

V is TRBV24-1 and J is TRBJ1-1; D is undetermined. V lost 8 bases and J 0 bases, leaving 9 bases between the germline ends. Germline V gene data show CDR1 as KGHDR and CDR2 as SFDVKD. The CDR3 spans 13 residues. CDR3 region: CATKSSVNTEAFF. CDR3 DNA: TGTGCCACCAAATCTTCAGTGAACACTGAAGCTTTCTTT.

This clone was detected once. V usage is TRBV7-8 and J usage is TRBJ1-3; 7 bases align to TRBD1. The junction had 8 bases not matched to a gene; V was cut back by 6 bases and J by 3 bases. This CDR3 comprises 15 residues. Germline CDR1 SGHVS, CDR2 FQNEAQ. DNA for the CDR3: TGTGCCAGCAGTAGGGAGGGGGCAAGTGGAAACACCATATATTTT. This gives the protein CASSREGASGNTIYF.

This chain connects TRBV28 to TRBJ1-5; D ambiguous. The CDR3 sequence is 11 residues long. Trimming took off 2 bases at V and 5 bases at J, with 1 base between the two ends. CDR1 is MDHEN and CDR2 is SYDVKM in the germline V gene. The CDR3 DNA follows: TGTGCCAGCAGTTTAGATCAGCCCCAGCATTTT. Its protein is CASSLDQPQHF.

V and J are TRBV6-5 and TRBJ1-4, with D possibly TRBD1 on 5 matching bases. The CDR3 is 15 amino acids. The ends were cut back, 0 bases at V and 5 bases at J, with 10 bases in the middle. Germline V CDR1 and CDR2: MNHEY, SVGAGI. CDR3 residues: CASSYSGLGNEKLFF. The DNA for the CDR3 is TGTGCCAGCAGTTACTCGGGGCTAGGGAATGAAAAACTGTTTTTT.

This clone was counted once. V usage is TRBV6-5 and J usage is TRBJ1-4; maybe TRBD1 (6 bases). Germline values: CDR1 MNHEY, CDR2 SVGAGI. V dropped 0 bases and J dropped 0 bases, with 8 bases sitting between them. There are 16 residues in the CDR3. CDR3 coding DNA: TGTGCCAGCAGTTACTCCACAGGGTCAACTAATGAAAAACTGTTTTTT. This gives the protein CASSYSTGSTNEKLFF.

The V and J genes are TRBV6-5 and TRBJ2-7, with D possibly matching TRBD2 (6 bases). This CDR3 is 15 amino acids long. CDR1 is MNHEY and CDR2 is SVGAGI in the germline V gene. V was pared by 2 bases and J by 1 base, with 12 bases between. CDR3 residues: CASSYGGVWSYEQYF. The CDR3 DNA follows: TGTGCCAGCAGTTACGGCGGGGTCTGGTCCTACGAGCAGTACTTC.

V is TRBV30 and J is TRBJ2-5, with D perhaps matching TRBD2 (5 bases). This CDR3 contains 15 residues. V lost 0 bases, J lost 5 bases, and 16 bases lay in between. Germline CDR1 is GTSNPN and CDR2 is SVGIG (reference sequence). CDR3 in amino acids: CAWSVLGSLWETQYF. The CDR3 coding sequence is TGTGCCTGGAGTGTACTAGGTAGTTTATGGGAGACCCAGTACTTC.